Listed here are 22 T cell receptor beta chains from one sample, sequenced in a study of glioma-infiltrating T cells. The iRepertoire nested amplicon-rescue multiplex PCR amplified TCR alpha and beta CDR3s from RNA. TCRdb re-called the multiplex PCR reads with MiXCR, one entry per CDR3 protein. Counted here are 100,000 to 150,000 distinct CDR3 sequences, 20% to 25% occurring once; the ten biggest clones make up 25% to 30%. Source material: glioma tissue, nonneoplastic brain tissue, or PBMCs (not recorded which). The receptors come from a human donor with low-grade glioma or glioblastoma, undergoing nonglioma brain surgery, or in good health (not recorded which).

The chain is built from TRBV12-3 or TRBV12-4 and TRBJ2-5; D might be TRBD1 (5 bases). The CDR3 has 14 amino acids. Trimming shortened V by 5 bases and J by 2 bases, and 12 bases separated the two germline ends. The CDR3: CASSVGQTQETQYF. CDR3 sequence (DNA): TGTGCCAGCAGTGTGGGGCAAACACAAGAGACCCAGTACTTC.

This rearrangement joins TRBV19 to TRBJ2-3; 7 bases are a match to TRBD2. With V trimmed by 8 bases and J by 2 bases, 13 bases remained unmatched. The CDR3 has 16 amino acids. Germline V lookup: CDR1 LNHDA, CDR2 SQIVND (reference sequence). The CDR3 protein is CASLSLAGEVTDTQYF. Here the CDR3 DNA reads TGTGCCAGTCTATCATTAGCGGGCGAAGTCACAGATACGCAGTATTTT.

At least ten counts were recorded for this clonotype. The chain couples TRBV6-1 to TRBJ1-2; D not certain. CDR1 MNHNS and CDR2 SASEGT come from the germline V gene. The CDR3 runs to 16 residues. The ends were cut back, 2 bases at V and 0 bases at J, with 13 bases in the middle. Here the CDR3 reads CASSESGPPANYGYTF. The CDR3 region has the DNA TGTGCCAGCAGTGAATCCGGGCCCCCAGCTAACTATGGCTACACCTTC.

On this clonotype itself: Germline is not matched at one junction end, which may reflect a read error. The CDR3: CASSLDLAGGRTTDTQDF. CDR3 in DNA: TGTGCCAGCAGTTTAGACCTAGCGGGGGGTCGAACCACAGATACGCAGGATTTT. The chain recombines TRBV27 with TRBJ2-3; TRBD2 matches 11 bases. This CDR3 region has 18 residues. Germline V lookup: CDR1 MNHEY, CDR2 SMNVEV (reference sequence).

This sequence joins TRBV12-3 or TRBV12-4 and TRBJ1-1; no clear D. The CDR3 sequence is 16 residues long. Trimming pared 2 bases from V and 0 bases from J, leaving 13 bases between. DNA for the CDR3: TGTGCCAGCAGTTTATTAGGTGGGCAGATGAACACTGAAGCTTTCTTT. Translated, it gives CASSLLGGQMNTEAFF.

The chain recombines TRBV7-8 with TRBJ1-3; D gene uncertain. This CDR3 region has 12 residues. Germline V CDR1 and CDR2: SGHVS, FQNEAQ. Trimming took 2 bases from V and 4 from J, leaving 3 bases between them. The CDR3 loop reads CASSLLGNTIYF. The DNA of the CDR3 is TGTGCCAGCAGCTTATTAGGAAACACCATATATTTT. Complete variable domain (other parts from reference TRBV7-8 and TRBJ1-3): GAGVSQSPRYKVAKRGQDVALRCDPISGHVSLFWYQQALGQGPEFLTYFQNEAQLDKSGLPSDRFFAERPEGSVSTLKIQRTQQEDSAVYLCASSLLGNTIYFGEGSWLTVV.

This clonotype was seen ten or more times. This chain joins TRBV6-2 or TRBV6-3 and TRBJ2-7; D is uncertain. The CDR3 is made up of 13 amino acids. V lost 2 bases and J lost 4, with 9 bases in between. Germline V lookup: CDR1 MNHEY, CDR2 SVGEGT. The CDR3 region has the DNA TGTGCCAGCAGTTACACGGCACAATACGAGCAGTACGTC. Its translation is CASSYTAQYEQYV.

J is TRBJ2-3 and V is TRBV12-3 or TRBV12-4; the D is unclear. Trimming pared 6 bases from V and 4 bases from J, leaving 14 bases between. CDR3 length: 14 amino acids. CDR3 residues: CASRSSPLADTQYF. The DNA for the CDR3 is TGTGCCAGCAGGTCCAGCCCGTTGGCAGATACGCAGTATTTT.

This clonotype has at least ten counts. V usage is TRBV6-1 and J usage is TRBJ1-4; D is ambiguous. Germline V CDR1 and CDR2: MNHNS, SASEGT. The CDR3 covers 13 residues. Between the trimmed V and J ends, which lost 6 bases and 7 bases, there was a span of 12 bases. The CDR3: CASSPLFGEKLFF. The CDR3 nucleotides are TGTGCCAGCAGCCCACTCTTCGGTGAAAAACTGTTTTTT.

This clonotype was observed at least ten times. The chain is built from TRBV20-1 and TRBJ1-6, with D unresolved. The CDR3 runs 14 residues. Between the trimmed V and J ends, which lost 4 bases and 0 bases, there was a span of 7 bases. Germline lookup yields CDR1 DFQATT and CDR2 SNEGSKA (reference sequence). The CDR3 DNA reads TGCAGTGCTAAACGCAGCTCCTATAATTCACCCCTCCACTTT. Protein product: CSAKRSSYNSPLHF.

The chain recombines TRBV5-4 with TRBJ1-6; tentatively, D is TRBD1 (6 bases). V was trimmed by 4 bases and J by 7 bases, leaving 15 bases between them. CDR1 is SGHNT and CDR2 is YYREEE in the germline V gene (reference sequence). This CDR3 region has 15 residues. The CDR3 sequence: CASSPQTGNNSPLHF. Here the CDR3 DNA reads TGTGCCAGCAGCCCTCAAACAGGGAACAATTCACCCCTCCACTTT.

The V call is TRBV20-1, the J call TRBJ2-2; D gene uncertain. Looked up from germline, CDR1 is DFQATT and CDR2 is SNEGSKA (reference sequence). Trimming removed 0 bases from V and 2 bases from J, with 13 bases in between. The CDR3 totals 16 residues. The CDR3: CSARDMGRPNTGELFF. The DNA of the CDR3 is TGCAGTGCTAGAGATATGGGCAGACCTAACACCGGGGAGCTGTTTTTT.

The chain couples TRBV7-8 to TRBJ2-7; the match to TRBD1 covers 7 bases. The junction had 9 bases not matched to a gene; V was cut back by 5 bases and J by 5 bases. The germline V gene encodes CDR1 SGHVS and CDR2 FQNEAQ. There are 14 residues in the CDR3. The CDR3 sequence: CASSPGTEYDEQYV. In nucleotides, the CDR3 is TGTGCCAGCAGCCCCGGGACAGAGTACGACGAGCAGTACGTC.

V usage is TRBV10-3 and J usage is TRBJ2-7; weak D call: TRBD1 (6 bases). This CDR3 is built from 15 residues. Looked up from germline, CDR1 is ENHRY and CDR2 is SYGVKD. Trimming removed 3 bases from V and 0 bases from J, with 12 bases in between. The CDR3 region has the DNA TGTGCCATCAGTGAAGGGCAGGGGAGCTCCTACGAGCAGTACGTC. Its translation is CAISEGQGSSYEQYV.

This clonotype was detected ten times or more. V usage is TRBV24-1 and J usage is TRBJ1-1, with D perhaps TRBD1 (5 bases). Germline-derived CDR1 and CDR2 are KGHDR and SFDVKD. The CDR3 runs to 17 residues. V shed 5 bases and J shed 4 bases, with 22 bases lying between them. This CDR3 reads CATSGINFRPGGTEAFF. The CDR3 nucleotides read TGTGCCACCAGTGGGATCAACTTCCGGCCCGGGGGCACTGAAGCTTTCTTT.

This rearrangement joins TRBV24-1 to TRBJ2-5, with D possibly matching TRBD1 (6 bases). CDR3 size: 12 residues. V was shortened by 10 bases and J by 4 bases, with 12 bases between the two germline ends. Germline V CDR1 and CDR2: KGHDR, SFDVKD. This CDR3 is CATQGSRETQYF. The CDR3 DNA sequence: TGTGCCACACAGGGTTCCCGAGAGACCCAGTACTTC.

This clonotype appeared many times. This chain connects TRBV7-3 to TRBJ1-5, with a tentative D call TRBD1 (5 bases). With 5 bases removed from V and 11 bases from J, the gap between germline ends came to 16 bases. The germline V gene encodes CDR1 SGHTA and CDR2 FQGTGA. The CDR3 extends over 13 amino acids. CDR3 region: CASSPGREAAQHF. CDR3 nucleotide sequence: TGTGCCAGCAGCCCAGGGAGGGAGGCGGCCCAGCATTTT.

The gene calls are TRBV20-1 and TRBJ1-5; TRBD1 matches 8 bases. CDR1 is DFQATT and CDR2 is SNEGSKA in the germline V gene (reference sequence). Losses at the gene ends were 5 bases for V and 7 bases for J; bases not matched to a gene: 10. The length of the CDR3 is 14 residues. The CDR3 DNA sequence: TGCAGTGCTCCCTCAGGGGGCGTTCGACAGCCCCAGCATTTT. This codes for CSAPSGGVRQPQHF.

This sequence joins TRBV19 and TRBJ2-3, with D possibly TRBD2 on 6 matching bases. V was trimmed by 11 bases and J by 2 bases, leaving 20 bases between them. Per germline, CDR1 LNHDA and CDR2 SQIVND (reference sequence). The CDR3 totals 15 residues. The CDR3 DNA is TGTGCCGCTAGTGGGGGGTTCGGGTCCACAGATACGCAGTATTTT. It translates to CAASGGFGSTDTQYF.

At least ten counts were recorded for this clonotype. The V and J genes are TRBV10-2 and TRBJ2-7; 9 positions match TRBD1. V dropped 6 bases and J dropped 3; count of bases not matched to a gene: 3. CDR3 size: 13 residues. Germline assignment: CDR1 WSHSY and CDR2 SAAADI. The CDR3 nucleotides are TGCGCCAGCAGGGGACAGGGTGGCTACGAGCAGTACGTC. It encodes CASRGQGGYEQYV.

Details on this clonotype: A much larger clone differs by one base, so this may be a read error. The chain employs TRBV7-9 and TRBJ2-3, with 14 bases identical to TRBD2. Germline V gene data show CDR1 as SEHNR and CDR2 as FQNEAQ (reference sequence). The CDR3 extends over 17 amino acids. The DNA of the CDR3 is TGTGCCAGCAGCCCGGGACTAGCGGGGGCCCGCACAGATATGCAGTATTTT. It translates to CASSPGLAGARTDMQYF.

At least ten counts were recorded for this clonotype. This chain joins TRBV20-1 and TRBJ1-1; 12 bases map to TRBD1. V gave up 6 bases and J gave up 8 bases; unmatched junction bases: 7. The germline CDR1 and CDR2 sequences are DFQATT and SNEGSKA (reference sequence). This CDR3 has 13 residues. CDR3 protein: CSAKGQGAFEAFF. CDR3 nucleotides: TGCAGTGCGAAGGGACAGGGGGCTTTCGAAGCTTTCTTT.